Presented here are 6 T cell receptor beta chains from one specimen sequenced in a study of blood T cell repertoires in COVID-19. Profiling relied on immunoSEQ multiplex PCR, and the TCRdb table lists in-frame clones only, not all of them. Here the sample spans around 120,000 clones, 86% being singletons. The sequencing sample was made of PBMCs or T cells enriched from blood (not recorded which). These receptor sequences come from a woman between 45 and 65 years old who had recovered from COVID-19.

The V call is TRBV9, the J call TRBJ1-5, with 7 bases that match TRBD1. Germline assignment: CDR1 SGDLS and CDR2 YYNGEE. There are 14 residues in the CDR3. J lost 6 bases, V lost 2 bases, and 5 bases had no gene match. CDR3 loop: CASSVSDRVQPQHF. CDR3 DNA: TGTGCCAGCAGCGTCTCAGACAGGGTTCAGCCCCAGCATTTT.

The CDR3 DNA reads as TGTGCCAGCAGCGAGGGACAGGGGGCTACACCCCTCCACTTT. Amino acid sequence: CASSEGQGATPLHF. J is TRBJ1-6 and V is TRBV13; 12 nucleotides line up with TRBD1. The CDR3 spans 14 residues. The junction had 4 bases not matched to a gene; V was cut back by 5 bases and J by 11 bases. CDR1 PRHDT and CDR2 FYEKMQ come from the germline V gene (reference sequence).

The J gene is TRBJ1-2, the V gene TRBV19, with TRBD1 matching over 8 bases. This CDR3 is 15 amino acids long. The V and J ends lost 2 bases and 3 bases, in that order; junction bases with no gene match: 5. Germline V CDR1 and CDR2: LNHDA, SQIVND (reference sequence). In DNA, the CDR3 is TGTGCCAGTAGTATAATGGCAGGGGGCGACTATGGCTACACCTTC. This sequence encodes CASSIMAGGDYGYTF. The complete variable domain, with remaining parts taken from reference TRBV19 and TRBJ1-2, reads DGGITQSPKYLFRKEGQNVTLSCEQNLNHDAMYWYRQDPGQGLRLIYYSQIVNDFQKGDIAEGYSVSREKKESFPLTVTSAQKNPTAFYLCASSIMAGGDYGYTFGSGTRLTVV.

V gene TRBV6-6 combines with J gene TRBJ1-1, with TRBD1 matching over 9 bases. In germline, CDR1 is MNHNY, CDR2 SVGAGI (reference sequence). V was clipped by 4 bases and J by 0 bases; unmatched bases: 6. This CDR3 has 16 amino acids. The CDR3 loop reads CASSSGRTGVNTEAFF. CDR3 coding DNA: TGTGCCAGCAGTTCAGGAAGGACAGGGGTGAACACTGAAGCTTTCTTT.

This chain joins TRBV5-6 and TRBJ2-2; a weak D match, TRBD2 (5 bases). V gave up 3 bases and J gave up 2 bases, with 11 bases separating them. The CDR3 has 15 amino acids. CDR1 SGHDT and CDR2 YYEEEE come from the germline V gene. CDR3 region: CASSSGVFNTGELFF. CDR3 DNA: TGTGCCAGCAGCTCCGGGGTCTTCAACACCGGGGAGCTGTTTTTT.

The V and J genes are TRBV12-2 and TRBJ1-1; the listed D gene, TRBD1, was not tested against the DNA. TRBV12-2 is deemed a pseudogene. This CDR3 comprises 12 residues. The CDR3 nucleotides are TGTGCAAGTCACAGGGGGGGTCCGGAAGCTTTCTTT. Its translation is CASHRGGPEAFF.